A single T cell receptor beta chain is shown here with its context. CDR3 size: 14 residues. V lost 2 bases to trimming and J lost 7 bases; unmatched junction nucleotides: 5. In germline, CDR1 is MNHNS, CDR2 SASEGT. Regarding time point: peripheral blood 6 weeks after treatment start. This entry belongs to a study of PD-L1 blockade in urothelial cancer. In the study overall: Patients previously received 0 to 3 chemotherapy regimens.

Templates that were synthetic TCR analogs were spiked into each PCR. Produced via immunoSEQ multiplex PCR; TCRdb's table is partial and in-frame only. The table shows roughly 42,000 clones, with around 90% occurring only once. The chain links TRBV6-1 to TRBJ1-5; 7 bases fit TRBD1. This specimen was PBMCs, taken around atezolizumab (anti-PD-L1) treatment. The TCR comes from a man in his 70s with urothelial cancer. Here the CDR3 DNA reads TGTGCCAGCAGTGAAATAGGGGGCAGGCAGCCCCAGCATTTT. Protein sequence: CASSEIGGRQPQHF.